The rows below give T cell receptor beta chains drawn from one sample of a study of neurological immune-mediated disorders. TCRdb redid the calling of the 5' RACE reads with MiXCR, one entry per CDR3 protein. Found here are roughly 76,000 distinct CDR3 sequences, roughly 13% of them singletons; the top ten hold approximately 7.5%. The specimen was PBMCs. The receptor source for this set is a woman in her 50s in good health. CDR3s include the opening cysteine and the closing phenylalanine or tryptophan. The D gene is left open where the match is weak. Clone size appears in some rows only: once, few, many, or a class for an expanded clone.

TRBJ2-7	-	few	TRBV6-6	TGTGCCAGCAGCTACCCGGGACTCTCCTACGAGCAGTACTTC	CASSYPGLSYEQYF
TRBJ1-1	-	many	TRBV5-1	TGCGCCAGCAGCTTCCTCGATACAGTGAACACTGAAGCTTTCTTT	CASSFLDTVNTEAFF
TRBJ1-6	TRBD1	many	TRBV20-1	TGCAGTGCTAGTCTTACGGGACAGGGGATTAGTTCACCCCTCCACTTT	CSASLTGQGISSPLHF
TRBJ1-3	-	many	TRBV28	TGTGCCACCCTGACTGCTGCTGGAAACACCATATATTTT	CATLTAAGNTIYF
TRBJ2-7	-	many	TRBV6-5	TGTGCCAGCAGTTACCAACGGATCTACCCCTACGAGCAGTACTTC	CASSYQRIYPYEQYF
TRBJ1-6	TRBD1	many	TRBV6-5	TGTGCCAGCAGTTACGGACAGGGGAATTCACCCCTCCACTTT	CASSYGQGNSPLHF
TRBJ2-7	-	-	TRBV11-3	TGTGCCAGCAGCGTCGGCAGGGCCTCCTACGAGCAGTACTTC	CASSVGRASYEQYF
TRBJ2-7	-	many	TRBV12-3/TRBV12-4	TGTGCCAGCAGTCCTCAGGGCTACGAGCAGTACTTC	CASSPQGYEQYF
TRBJ2-7	TRBD1	many	TRBV2	TGTGCCAGCAGACCCAGACAGGGCAGATCCTACGAGCAGTACTTC	CASRPRQGRSYEQYF
TRBJ2-3	-	many	TRBV7-2	TGTGCCAGCAGCTTGGGGGGTTCAGCCGATACGCAGTATTTT	CASSLGGSADTQYF
TRBJ1-1	-	-	TRBV5-1	TGCACCAGCATCCTCGACAGGATTAACACTGAAGCTTTCTTT	CTSILDRINTEAFF
TRBJ2-6	-	many	TRBV28	TGTGCCAGCAATAACCCGGCCTTGGGAGGGGCCAACGTCCTGACTTTC	CASNNPALGGANVLTF
TRBJ2-5	TRBD1	many	TRBV20-1	TGCAGTGCTAGCCGATGGGACAGCCAAGAGACCCAGTACTTC	CSASRWDSQETQYF
TRBJ1-6	-	many	TRBV7-8	TGTGCCAGCAGCCCCCGCGACAAGACCGCGAATTCACCCCTCCACTTT	CASSPRDKTANSPLHF
TRBJ2-1	-	many	TRBV5-4	TGTGCCAGCAGCTTTGGCGGGGAGCCCTACAATGAGCAGTTCTTC	CASSFGGEPYNEQFF
TRBJ1-2	TRBD1	many	TRBV6-5	TGTGCCAGCAGGCTACAGGGGGCTTATGGCTACACCTTC	CASRLQGAYGYTF
TRBJ2-1	TRBD2	many	TRBV10-3	TGTGCCATCAGTGACCCGGGGACTGCGGGAGGGCCCTACAATGAGCAGTTCTTC	CAISDPGTAGGPYNEQFF
TRBJ2-1	-	-	TRBV5-1	TGCGCCAGCAGCTGGGGACGGCTCAATGAGCAGTTCTTC	CASSWGRLNEQFF
TRBJ1-1	-	many	TRBV7-8	TGTGCCAGCAGCCAGAAACGACAGCGCCCGGAAGCTTTCTTT	CASSQKRQRPEAFF